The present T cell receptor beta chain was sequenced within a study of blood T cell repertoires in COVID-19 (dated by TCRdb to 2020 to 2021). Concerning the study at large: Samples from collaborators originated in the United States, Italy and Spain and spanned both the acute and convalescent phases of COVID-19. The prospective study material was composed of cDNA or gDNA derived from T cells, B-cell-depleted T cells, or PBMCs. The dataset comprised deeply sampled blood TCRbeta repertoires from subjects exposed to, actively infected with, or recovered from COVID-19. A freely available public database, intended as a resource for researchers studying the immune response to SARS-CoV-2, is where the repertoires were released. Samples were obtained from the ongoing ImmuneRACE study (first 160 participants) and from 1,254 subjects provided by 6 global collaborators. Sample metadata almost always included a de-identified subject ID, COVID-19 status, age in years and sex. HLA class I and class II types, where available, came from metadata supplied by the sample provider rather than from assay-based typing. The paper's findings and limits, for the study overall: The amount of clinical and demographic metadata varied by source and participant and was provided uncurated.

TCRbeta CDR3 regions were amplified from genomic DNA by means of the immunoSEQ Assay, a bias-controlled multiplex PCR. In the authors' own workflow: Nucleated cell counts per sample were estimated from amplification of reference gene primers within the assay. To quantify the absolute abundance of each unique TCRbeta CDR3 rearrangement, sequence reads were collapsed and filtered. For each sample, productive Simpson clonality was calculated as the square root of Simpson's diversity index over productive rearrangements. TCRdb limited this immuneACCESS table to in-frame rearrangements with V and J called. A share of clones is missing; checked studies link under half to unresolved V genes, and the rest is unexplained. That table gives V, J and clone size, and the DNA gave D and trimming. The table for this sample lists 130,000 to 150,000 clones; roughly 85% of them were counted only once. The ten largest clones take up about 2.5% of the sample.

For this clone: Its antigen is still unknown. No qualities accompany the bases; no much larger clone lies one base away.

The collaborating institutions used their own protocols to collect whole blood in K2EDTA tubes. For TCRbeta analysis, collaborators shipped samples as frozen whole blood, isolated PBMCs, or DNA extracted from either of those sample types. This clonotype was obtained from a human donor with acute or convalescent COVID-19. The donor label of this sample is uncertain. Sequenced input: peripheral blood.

The CDR3 reads CASSSWTGENINYGYTF. Read as DNA, the sequence is TGTGCCAGCAGTTCCTGGACAGGGGAAAATATTAACTATGGCTACACCTTC. The receptor chain draws on TRBV2 and TRBJ1-2, and 9 junctional nucleotides match TRBD1. V is cut back by 5 bases and J by 1 base, with 11 bases in the junction unmatched. From the germline V gene, CDR1 is SNHLY and CDR2 is FYNNEI. The CDR3 contains 17 residues, cysteine and phenylalanine counted. The entry retains the CDR3 DNA only, 51 bases that are in frame from base 1.